This TCR beta chain is drawn from a study of human T cells and chemical hapten exposure. Time point in this sample: patch test 2, 6 weeks after DPC sensitization. Indicated treatment: therapeutic diphenylcyclopropenone sensitization with weekly scalp DPC. CDR1 is SNHLY and CDR2 is FYNNEI in the germline V gene. Losses at the gene ends were 6 bases for V and 3 bases for J; bases not matched to a gene: 11. This CDR3 has 17 amino acids. This clonotype showed up many times. TCRdb ran MiXCR on the RACE reads and lists one entry per CDR3 protein. The data hold around 82,000 distinct CDR3 sequences, with 6.6% observed a single time.

This specimen was whole blood, taken in connection with sensitization to the hapten diphenylcyclopropenone (DPC). This receptor was taken from a woman in her twenties or thirties with alopecia areata. Some clones in this sample may be carry-over from other donors' samples. The V and J genes are TRBV2 and TRBJ2-1; 10 nucleotides line up with TRBD2. CDR3 nucleotides: TGTGCCAGCAGGATAGGGCTAGCGGGGGACCTCTACAATGAGCAGTTCTTC. Its translation: CASRIGLAGDLYNEQFF.